These 19 T cell receptor beta chains originate from one sample sequenced in a study of blood T cell repertoires in COVID-19. Only in-frame clones appear in the TCRdb table, and some are missing; sequencing was by immunoSEQ multiplex PCR. The table lists over 140,000 clones, about 77% of them singletons, with roughly 10% in the top ten. Material: peripheral blood. These TCRs come from a woman in her forties or fifties with active or convalescent COVID-19.

This clone was observed a single time. The chain uses TRBV19 and TRBJ1-4; 7 nucleotides agree with TRBD1. Germline CDR1 is LNHDA and CDR2 is SQIVND (reference sequence). V shed 4 bases, J shed 0 bases, and the junction held 2 bases outside the gene matches. The CDR3 runs to 15 residues. In DNA form, the CDR3 reads TGTGCCAGTAGTAAAGGGACAGCAACTAATGAAAAACTGTTTTTT. It specifies CASSKGTATNEKLFF.

This clone has just a few counts. This chain joins TRBV6-5 and TRBJ2-1, with TRBD2 matching over 10 bases. V lost 9 bases and J lost 3; bases outside the gene matches: 5. This CDR3 has 14 amino acids. CDR1 and CDR2 (germline): MNHEY, SVGAGI. The CDR3, as DNA: TGTGCCAGTCGACTAGCGGGTGACTACAATGAGCAGTTCTTC. Amino acids: CASRLAGDYNEQFF.

This clone was recorded once. This chain links TRBV3-1 (or the pseudogene TRBV3-2) with TRBJ2-7; D is possibly TRBD2 (7 bases). Germline assignment: CDR1 LGHDT and CDR2 YNNKEL (reference sequence). V was trimmed by 4 bases and J by 5 bases, leaving 24 bases between them. The CDR3 runs to 17 residues. The CDR3 DNA sequence: TGTGCCAGCAGCCTCCACCGGGGGGCCTCCGTTCCCCACGAGCAGTACTTC. Its translation is CASSLHRGASVPHEQYF.

This clone was seen more than once but under ten times. The V gene is TRBV5-1, the J gene TRBJ2-1; TRBD2 aligns across 10 bases. CDR1 is SGHRS, CDR2 YFSETQ, per germline. With 0 bases clipped from V and 6 bases from J, the junction kept 3 bases outside the gene matches. The CDR3 has 15 amino acids. CDR3 DNA: TGCGCCAGCAGCTTGGTACTAGCGGGGCTCAATGAGCAGTTCTTC. Amino acid sequence: CASSLVLAGLNEQFF. Filled out from reference TRBV5-1 and TRBJ2-1, the complete variable domain reads KAGVTQTPRYLIKTRGQQVTLSCSPISGHRSVSWYQQTPGQGLQFLFEYFSETQRNKGNFPGRFSGRQFSNSRSEMNVSTLELGDSALYLCASSLVLAGLNEQFFGPGTRLTVL.

The chain is built from TRBV7-9 and TRBJ2-2, with 10 bases that match TRBD2. From germline, CDR1 is SEHNR and CDR2 FQNEAQ (reference sequence). V lost 5 bases and J lost 0; bases outside the gene matches: 12. This CDR3 has 19 amino acids. CDR3 loop: CASSLTGLAGVSNTGELFF. The CDR3, as DNA: TGTGCCAGCAGCCTCACAGGGCTAGCGGGGGTCTCGAACACCGGGGAGCTGTTTTTT.

The rearrangement links TRBV27 to TRBJ2-3; D might be TRBD2 (5 bases). CDR1 MNHEY and CDR2 SMNVEV come from the germline V gene (reference sequence). This CDR3 has 16 residues. Trimming stripped 4 bases from V and 4 bases from J, with 18 bases between. CDR3 sequence (DNA): TGTGCCAGCAGTTCCCTTCTCCGAGGGAGCCCAGATACGCAGTATTTT. Translated: CASSSLLRGSPDTQYF.

V is TRBV5-8 and J is TRBJ1-2, with D possibly matching TRBD1 (6 bases). V lost 2 bases, J lost 5 bases, and 13 bases lay in between. Per germline, CDR1 SGHTS and CDR2 YDEGEE. The CDR3 loop spans 14 amino acids. This chain's CDR3 is CASSFVQGNYGYTF. In DNA, the CDR3 is TGTGCCAGCAGCTTTGTACAGGGAAATTATGGCTACACCTTC.

V and J are TRBV19 and TRBJ2-6; D may be TRBD1 (5 bases). This CDR3 comprises 15 residues. CDR1 and CDR2 from the germline V gene are LNHDA and SQIVND (reference sequence). Trimming cost V 3 bases and J 0 bases, with 6 bases left between them. This CDR3 reads CASSIDSSGANVLTF. CDR3 DNA: TGTGCCAGTAGTATCGACAGCTCTGGGGCCAACGTCCTGACTTTC.

The V gene is TRBV3-1 (or the pseudogene TRBV3-2), the J gene TRBJ2-1; TRBD2 is a possible D gene (7 bases). Germline V gene sequence: CDR1 LGHDT, CDR2 YNNKEL (reference sequence). V dropped 6 bases and J dropped 7 bases, with 22 bases sitting between them. The CDR3 is made up of 16 amino acids. Here the CDR3 DNA reads TGTGCCAGCAGTCGCCTTTTAGGGGGGGCCGGTAATGAGCAGTTCTTC. Translating gives CASSRLLGGAGNEQFF.

This chain uses TRBV4-3 with TRBJ1-4; the D is unclear. CDR3 length equals 16 residues. V lost 0 bases, J lost 0 bases, and 8 bases lay in between. The germline V gene encodes CDR1 LGHNA and CDR2 YSLEER. The CDR3, as DNA: TGCGCCAGCAGCCAAGACACAGCTGCAACTAATGAAAAACTGTTTTTT. As protein: CASSQDTAATNEKLFF.

The gene calls are TRBV30 and TRBJ2-1; D might be TRBD2 (6 bases). The V and J ends lost 1 base and 5 bases respectively, with 12 bases between them. The CDR3 is 14 residues long. Germline CDR1 GTSNPN, CDR2 SVGIG (reference sequence). CDR3 sequence: CAWSGQRVDNEQFF. The CDR3 bases are TGTGCCTGGAGTGGACAGCGGGTTGACAATGAGCAGTTCTTC.

The chain has TRBV19 and TRBJ1-5, with a weak D call TRBD1 (5 bases). This CDR3 is built from 13 residues. Between the trimmed V and J ends, which lost 9 bases and 5 bases, there was a span of 14 bases. CDR1 is LNHDA and CDR2 is SQIVND in the germline V gene (reference sequence). Here the CDR3 DNA reads TGTGCCAGCGGCGGGGCTGTGGATCAGCCCCAGCATTTT. Residues: CASGGAVDQPQHF.

The table lists this clone with a few counts. Other DNA sequences in the sample encode the same CDR3. In nucleotides, the CDR3 is TGTGCCAGCAGCTTAGTCAGGTCGAACACTGAAGCTTTCTTT. Translating gives CASSLVRSNTEAFF. The V call is TRBV7-9, the J call TRBJ1-1, with D hard to call. Trimming stripped 1 base from V and 1 base from J, with 7 bases between. In germline, CDR1 is SEHNR, CDR2 FQNEAQ (reference sequence). This CDR3 spans 14 amino acids.

This chain connects TRBV7-2 to TRBJ2-3; no clear D gene. Germline V gene lookup returns CDR1 SGHTA and CDR2 FQGNSA. There are 14 residues in the CDR3. Trimming left V 0 bases short and J 1 base short, with 5 bases between. CDR3 residues: CASSLAVGTDTQYF. The CDR3 bases are TGTGCCAGCAGCTTAGCGGTAGGCACAGATACGCAGTATTTT.

This chain joins TRBV20-1 and TRBJ2-7, with 7 bases lining up with TRBD2. V was clipped by 3 bases and J by 3 bases; unmatched bases: 8. The CDR3 totals 14 residues. Germline-derived CDR1 and CDR2 are DFQATT and SNEGSKA (reference sequence). For the CDR3, the DNA is TGCAGTGCTAGTGGTACTAGCGATATCTACGAGCAGTACTTC. It is translated as CSASGTSDIYEQYF.

This clone was seen a handful of times. The chain recombines TRBV2 with TRBJ2-1; 8 bases are shared with TRBD2. Germline loops: CDR1 SNHLY, CDR2 FYNNEI. V dropped 4 bases and J dropped 9; count of bases not matched to a gene: 5. This CDR3 spans 13 amino acids. The CDR3 DNA reads as TGTGCCAGCAGTGCGGGGGGGCTAGCTGAGCAGTTCTTC. Residues: CASSAGGLAEQFF.

This sequence joins TRBV4-2 and TRBJ2-1, with 8 bases identical to TRBD2. In germline, CDR1 is LGHNA, CDR2 YNFKEQ. The CDR3 is 17 amino acids. With 1 base clipped from V and 1 base from J, the junction kept 6 bases outside the gene matches. The CDR3 region has the DNA TGTGCCAGCAGCCAAGCTCGATCTAGCGGGTCCTACAATGAGCAGTTCTTC. It yields the protein CASSQARSSGSYNEQFF.

The rearrangement joins TRBV6-2 or TRBV6-3 to TRBJ2-7; a possible D gene is TRBD1 (6 bases). The CDR3 extends over 14 amino acids. Germline V lookup: CDR1 MNHEY, CDR2 SVGEGT. The ends were cut back, 4 bases at V and 2 bases at J, with 12 bases in the middle. The CDR3 coding sequence is TGTGCCAGCAGTTCCCTCACAGGGCCCTACGAGCAGTACTTC. Translation gives CASSSLTGPYEQYF.

This clone showed up just a few times. The CDR3 DNA sequence: TGTGCCAGCAGATATGCCGGGACAGGTAGTCCCCGAAACACCTTC. Amino acid sequence: CASRYAGTGSPRNTF. The chain uses TRBV5-6 and TRBJ1-2; 8 positions match TRBD1. V was clipped by 5 bases and J by 12 bases; unmatched bases: 18. The CDR3 sequence is 15 residues long. Germline V gives CDR1 SGHDT, CDR2 YYEEEE.